The present TCR beta chain was sequenced within a study of Graves' ophthalmopathy and Graves' hyperthyroidism. This clonotype appeared many times. CDR1 and CDR2 from the germline V gene are MNHEY and SMNVEV (reference sequence). The V and J ends lost 7 bases and 5 bases respectively, with 24 bases between them. There are 16 residues in the CDR3. CDR3 regions of TCR beta were amplified from RNA transcripts. Investigators did first-round RT-PCR with HTBI primers, then second-round multiplex PCR. TCRdb analysed the multiplex PCR reads with MiXCR anew, one entry per CDR3 protein. The repertoire consists of roughly 500,000 distinct CDR3 sequences, with under 15% occurring once and the leading ten covering 9.8%. Physicians reached a diagnosis by relying on clinical symptoms, serum thyroxine, TRAb, thyroid ultrasound and orbital computed tomography.

Sequenced material: blood. This sequence originates from a woman under 40 with Graves' ophthalmopathy. The V gene is TRBV27, the J gene TRBJ2-7, with a tentative D call TRBD2 (6 bases). DNA for the CDR3: TGTGCCAGCACCTCCCTAGGAGGGCCCGATGGGGACGAGCAGTACTTC. Translation: CASTSLGGPDGDEQYF.